A single T cell receptor beta chain is shown here with its context. Clones were sequenced by immunoSEQ multiplex PCR, and TCRdb holds only the in-frame ones, with some missing. The sample records 50,000 to 75,000 clones, around 80% being singletons. V shed 2 bases and J shed 2 bases, with 11 bases lying between them. Looked up from germline, CDR1 is SGHRS and CDR2 is YFSETQ. CDR3 length: 15 residues. This sample is drawn from a study of blood T cell repertoires in COVID-19. Study as a whole: T cells, B-cell-depleted T cells, or PBMCs supplied cDNA or gDNA.

The origin of this receptor is a woman at least 80 years old with active or convalescent COVID-19. This chain joins TRBV5-1 and TRBJ2-1; maybe TRBD2 (6 bases). The sample was peripheral blood. CDR3: CASSFSPGAYNEQFF. The CDR3 DNA sequence: TGCGCCAGCAGCTTTTCACCGGGGGCCTACAATGAGCAGTTCTTC.